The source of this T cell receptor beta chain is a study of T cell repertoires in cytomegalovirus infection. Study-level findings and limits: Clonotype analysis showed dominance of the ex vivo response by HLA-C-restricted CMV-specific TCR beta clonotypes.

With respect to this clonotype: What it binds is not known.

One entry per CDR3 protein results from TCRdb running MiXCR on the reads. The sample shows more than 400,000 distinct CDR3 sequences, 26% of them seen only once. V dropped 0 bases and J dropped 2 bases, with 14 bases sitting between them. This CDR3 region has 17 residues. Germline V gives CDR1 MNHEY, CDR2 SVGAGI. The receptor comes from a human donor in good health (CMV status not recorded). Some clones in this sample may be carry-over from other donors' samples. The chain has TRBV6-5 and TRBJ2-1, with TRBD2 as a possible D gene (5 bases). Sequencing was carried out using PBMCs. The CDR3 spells CASSYSKASGPYNEQFF. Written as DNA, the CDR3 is TGTGCCAGCAGTTACTCGAAAGCCAGCGGTCCCTACAATGAGCAGTTCTTC.